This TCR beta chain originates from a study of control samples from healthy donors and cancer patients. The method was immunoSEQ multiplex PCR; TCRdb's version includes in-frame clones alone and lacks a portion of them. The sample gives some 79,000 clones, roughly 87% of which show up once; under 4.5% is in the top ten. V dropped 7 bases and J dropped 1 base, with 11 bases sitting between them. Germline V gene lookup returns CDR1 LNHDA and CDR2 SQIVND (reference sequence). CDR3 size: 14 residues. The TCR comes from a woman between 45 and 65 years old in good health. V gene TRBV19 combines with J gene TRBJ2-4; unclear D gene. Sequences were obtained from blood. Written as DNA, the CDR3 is TGTGCCAGTAAAGGGTCGGTGGCCAAAAACATTCAGTACTTC. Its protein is CASKGSVAKNIQYF.